Presented here are 11 T cell receptor beta chains from one specimen sequenced in a study of CD8 T cells in ankylosing spondylitis. What these receptors recognize is not known. Overall study findings and caveats: In ankylosing spondylitis blood, a motif of 7 to 9 highly homologous TCR beta variants appeared characteristic.

TCRdb fed the 5' RACE reads into MiXCR, producing one record per CDR3 protein. The data show 750,000 to 850,000 distinct CDR3 sequences, 12% seen once. Sample: blood, either unsorted or a sorted T cell fraction (not recorded which). The receptor set was obtained from a male donor with ankylosing spondylitis.

V gene TRBV24-1 combines with J gene TRBJ2-2; TRBD1 matches at 8 bases. CDR1 and CDR2 (germline): KGHDR, SFDVKD. V trimming: 3 bases; J trimming: 6 bases; junction bases outside the gene matches: 5. CDR3 length: 15 amino acids. The DNA for the CDR3 is TGTGCCACCAGTGATGTGGACAGGGAATCCGGGGAGCTGTTTTTT. Its protein is CATSDVDRESGELFF.

CDR3 nucleotides: TGCGCCAGCAGCCAAGGATGGGGGGGACCCCTCCACTTT. Encoded protein: CASSQGWGGPLHF. The rearrangement links TRBV4-3 to TRBJ1-6; tentative D call: TRBD1 (5 bases). Trimming took off 1 base at V and 12 bases at J, with 10 bases between the two ends. This CDR3 spans 13 amino acids. The germline gives CDR1 LGHNA, CDR2 YSLEER.

The V and J genes are TRBV20-1 and TRBJ2-1, with 12 positions matching TRBD2. The CDR3 loop spans 16 amino acids. The junction had 7 bases not matched to a gene; V was cut back by 0 bases and J by 7 bases. Germline lookup yields CDR1 DFQATT and CDR2 SNEGSKA (reference sequence). In DNA, the CDR3 is TGCAGTGCTAGAGATAGACTAGCGGGAGCCTCGAATGAGCAGTTCTTC. This translates into CSARDRLAGASNEQFF.

The rearrangement joins TRBV20-1 to TRBJ1-2; D remains ambiguous. The CDR3 is 12 amino acids. Deletions cut 6 bases from V and 1 base from J, with 9 bases between. Germline CDR1 DFQATT, CDR2 SNEGSKA (reference sequence). The CDR3: CSAVVVNYGYTF. In DNA form, the CDR3 reads TGCAGTGCAGTAGTGGTTAACTATGGCTACACCTTC.

This clonotype was observed many times. This chain uses TRBV15 with TRBJ2-1; 12 bases match TRBD2. CDR1 and CDR2 from the germline V gene are LNHNV and YYDKDF (reference sequence). V lost 6 bases to trimming and J lost 3 bases; unmatched junction nucleotides: 3. The CDR3 covers 15 residues. CDR3 amino acids: CATRLAGGSYNEQFF. The DNA of the CDR3 is TGTGCCACCAGGCTAGCGGGGGGGAGCTACAATGAGCAGTTCTTC.

This clonotype was counted between two and nine times. The chain carries TRBV20-1 and TRBJ2-1; TRBD2 agrees at 8 bases. The CDR3 consists of 16 residues. The germline V gene has CDR1 DFQATT and CDR2 SNEGSKA (reference sequence). V gave up 5 bases and J gave up 0 bases; unmatched junction bases: 9. The CDR3 DNA sequence: TGCAGTGCTTCTTCCGGGGGGGCCAGCTCCTACAATGAGCAGTTCTTC. Translating gives CSASSGGASSYNEQFF.

This chain uses TRBV28 with TRBJ2-7; D remains ambiguous. The CDR3 covers 17 residues. V shed 3 bases and J shed 0 bases, with 18 bases lying between them. Germline assignment: CDR1 MDHEN and CDR2 SYDVKM. The CDR3: CASSLSAIDRSSYEQYF. DNA for the CDR3: TGTGCCAGCAGTTTGTCTGCCATTGACCGCTCCTCCTACGAGCAGTACTTC.

The chain links TRBV5-1 to TRBJ1-6, with TRBD1 matching over 7 bases. This CDR3 comprises 14 residues. V shed 5 bases, J shed 8 bases, and the junction held 7 bases outside the gene matches. Germline-derived CDR1 and CDR2 are SGHRS and YFSETQ. The chain's CDR3 is CASSSTGADSPLHF. The CDR3 region has the DNA TGCGCCAGCAGTTCCACAGGGGCCGATTCACCCCTCCACTTT.

This clonotype occurred a few times. This chain connects TRBV20-1 to TRBJ1-1; possibly TRBD1 for D (6 bases). Trimming left V 5 bases short and J 4 bases short, with 11 bases between. The CDR3 runs 12 residues. The V gene's germline CDR1 is DFQATT and CDR2 SNEGSKA (reference sequence). CDR3 nucleotide sequence: TGCAGTGCTTCCCGGACAGTCACTGAAGCTTTCTTT. Residues: CSASRTVTEAFF.

This clonotype has only a few counts. The rearrangement joins TRBV29-1 to TRBJ2-4, with D maybe TRBD2 (6 bases). Germline values: CDR1 SQVTM, CDR2 ANQGSEA. This CDR3 has 15 residues. V gave up 3 bases and J gave up 2 bases, with 14 bases separating them. This chain's CDR3 is CSVDSPGRTKNIQYF. In DNA form, the CDR3 reads TGCAGCGTTGATTCCCCAGGGAGGACCAAAAACATTCAGTACTTC.

The rearrangement uses TRBV27 and TRBJ2-2; TRBD1 aligns across 8 bases. V was clipped by 5 bases and J by 7 bases; unmatched bases: 6. CDR3 size: 14 residues. The V gene's germline CDR1 is MNHEY and CDR2 SMNVEV (reference sequence). The CDR3 region has the DNA TGTGCCAGCAGTCCTGGGACAGGCGGCGGGGAGCTGTTTTTT. This translates into CASSPGTGGGELFF.